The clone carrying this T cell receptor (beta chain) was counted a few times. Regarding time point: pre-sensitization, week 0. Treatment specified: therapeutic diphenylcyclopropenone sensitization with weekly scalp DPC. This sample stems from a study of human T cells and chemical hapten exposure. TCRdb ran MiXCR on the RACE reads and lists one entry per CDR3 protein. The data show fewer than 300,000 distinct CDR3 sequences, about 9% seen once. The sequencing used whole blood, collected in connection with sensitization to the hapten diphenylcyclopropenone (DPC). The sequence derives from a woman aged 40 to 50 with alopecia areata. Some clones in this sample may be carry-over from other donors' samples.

CDR3 amino acids: CSVEDRAGSLAEYF. Written as DNA, the CDR3 is TGCAGCGTTGAAGATCGGGCAGGGAGTCTTGCGGAGTACTTC. The J gene is TRBJ2-7, the V gene TRBV29-1; the D gene could be TRBD1 or TRBD2 (5 bases each). The CDR3 consists of 14 residues. The germline V and J ends were trimmed by 0 bases and 11 bases, with 20 bases remaining between them. The germline CDR1 and CDR2 sequences are SQVTM and ANQGSEA.